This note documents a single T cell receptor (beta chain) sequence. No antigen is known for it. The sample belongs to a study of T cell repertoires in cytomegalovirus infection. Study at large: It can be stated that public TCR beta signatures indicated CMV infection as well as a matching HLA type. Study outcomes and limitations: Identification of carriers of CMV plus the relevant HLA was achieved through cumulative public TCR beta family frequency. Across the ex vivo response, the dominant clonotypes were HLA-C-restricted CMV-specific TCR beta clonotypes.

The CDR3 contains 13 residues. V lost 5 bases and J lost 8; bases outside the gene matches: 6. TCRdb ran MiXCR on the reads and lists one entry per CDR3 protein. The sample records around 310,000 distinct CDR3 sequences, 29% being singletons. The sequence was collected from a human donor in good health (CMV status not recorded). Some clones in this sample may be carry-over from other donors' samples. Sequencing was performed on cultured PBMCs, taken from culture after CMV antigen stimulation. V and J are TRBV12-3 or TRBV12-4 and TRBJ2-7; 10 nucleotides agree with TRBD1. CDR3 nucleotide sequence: TGTGCCAGCAGTCCGGACAGGGGGAGTAAGCAGTACTTC. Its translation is CASSPDRGSKQYF.